A selection of T cell receptor beta chains follows, all from one sample in a study of spatial heterogeneity in lung cancer. TCRdb re-derived calls from the 5' RACE reads in MiXCR, one entry per CDR3 protein. This table has about 830 distinct CDR3 sequences, about a tenth appearing once. The sequenced sample was lung tumor tissue, obtained at surgery. The receptors originated from a male donor with early-stage non-small cell lung cancer. The CDR3 runs from the conserved cysteine through the conserved F or W. A D gene is named only where the DNA matches it firmly. Size tells how often a clone was seen (once, few, many) or the class of an expanded clone, and some rows leave it out.

D gene	J gene	V gene	clone size	CDR3 DNA	CDR3 protein
.	TRBJ2-4	TRBV29-1	large	TGCAGCGTTGATGTAGCGGCTGGGAGCATTCAGTACTTC	CSVDVAAGSIQYF
.	TRBJ1-5	TRBV27	large	TGTGCCAGCAGCTCCAACCCACATCAGCCCCAGCATTTT	CASSSNPHQPQHF
TRBD1	TRBJ1-1	TRBV20-1	.	TGCAGTGCTAGGGATACAGGGGTAGGAGCTTTCTTT	CSARDTGVGAFF
.	TRBJ1-1	TRBV11-1	.	TGTGCCAGCAGCTTCTCTCAGGGGCTCCCCGACACTGAAGCTTTCTTT	CASSFSQGLPDTEAFF
TRBD2	TRBJ2-1	TRBV29-1	medium-sized	TGCAGCGTTGGGGGACTAGCGGGTCAAATAGGTAATGAGCAGTTCTTC	CSVGGLAGQIGNEQFF
.	TRBJ2-3	TRBV9	medium-sized	TGTGCCAGCAGCGTAGGGTTTCGCACAGATACGCAGTATTTT	CASSVGFRTDTQYF
.	TRBJ2-1	TRBV7-9	.	TGTGCCAGCAGCTTCGGGGGAGAATTCTACAATGAGCAGTTCTTC	CASSFGGEFYNEQFF
.	TRBJ2-3	TRBV3-1	medium-sized	TGTGCCAGCAGCCCACGAGCGGTTACCGGCACAGATACGCAGTATTTT	CASSPRAVTGTDTQYF
.	TRBJ2-1	TRBV7-8	.	TGTGCCAGCAGCCCGACGGGTCGAGGATGGAATGAGCAGTTCTTC	CASSPTGRGWNEQFF
.	TRBJ1-1	TRBV30	medium-sized	TGTGCCTGGCAAACAGGGTTTACTGAAGCTTTCTTT	CAWQTGFTEAFF
TRBD2	TRBJ2-1	TRBV4-3	medium-sized	TGCGCCAGCAGCCAATCGATGGGAGGGTCCTACAATGAGCAGTTCTTC	CASSQSMGGSYNEQFF
.	TRBJ2-7	TRBV4-2	.	TGTGCCAGCAGCCAAGACTTACTCGAGCAGTACTTC	CASSQDLLEQYF
TRBD1	TRBJ1-1	TRBV18	medium-sized	TGTGCCAGCTCACCACTCCCGGGACAGCAGAACACTGAAGCTTTCTTT	CASSPLPGQQNTEAFF
.	TRBJ2-2	TRBV28	large	TGTGCCAGCAGGCGGCCGAACACCGGGGAGCTGTTTTTT	CASRRPNTGELFF
TRBD1	TRBJ1-1	TRBV28	medium-sized	TGTGCCAGCAGCAAGACAGGGGGCAGAGGTAACACTGAAGCTTTCTTT	CASSKTGGRGNTEAFF
.	TRBJ2-7	TRBV11-2	medium-sized	TGTGCCAGCAGCAGGGATCCCGGAACCTACGAGCAGTACTTC	CASSRDPGTYEQYF
TRBD1	TRBJ1-1	TRBV7-9	large	TGTGCCAGCAGCTTTGGACAGGGGAGGACTGAAGCTTTCTTT	CASSFGQGRTEAFF
.	TRBJ2-2	TRBV7-6	medium-sized	TGTGCCAGCAGCCTCAGACCCTCCGGGGAGCTGTTTTTT	CASSLRPSGELFF
TRBD1	TRBJ1-2	TRBV28	medium-sized	TGTGCCAGCAGCCCGGGACAGGGTTATGGCTACACCTTC	CASSPGQGYGYTF
TRBD2	TRBJ2-7	TRBV2	few	TGTACCAGCAGTGACGTGACTAGCCCCTACGAGCAGTACTTC	CTSSDVTSPYEQYF
TRBD2	TRBJ2-5	TRBV3-1	medium-sized	TGTGCCAGCAGCCAGGTGGGGGGGAAACAAGAGACCCAGTACTTC	CASSQVGGKQETQYF
.	TRBJ2-7	TRBV20-1	large	TGCAGTGCTAGACCCTCTAGCGTCTACGAGCAGTACTTC	CSARPSSVYEQYF
TRBD1	TRBJ2-7	TRBV7-2	medium-sized	TGTGCCAGCAGCATCGACAGGGGCGGCTCCTACGAGCAGTACTTC	CASSIDRGGSYEQYF
.	TRBJ2-7	TRBV7-2	medium-sized	TGTGCCAGCAGCTTAAGTATAGTCAGTGACTCCTACGAGCAGTACTTC	CASSLSIVSDSYEQYF
.	TRBJ2-5	TRBV7-2	medium-sized	TGTGCCAGCAGCTTAGCTTACAGCGAGGGCCAGTACTTC	CASSLAYSEGQYF
TRBD2	TRBJ2-2	TRBV7-9	large	TGTGCCAGCAGCTCTACTAGCGGGAGTGCGACCGGGGAGCTGTTTTTT	CASSSTSGSATGELFF
TRBD2	TRBJ2-3	TRBV24-1	large	TGTGCCACCAGTGATCCTGCGGCGGGGGGCACAGATACGCAGTATTTT	CATSDPAAGGTDTQYF
.	TRBJ1-1	TRBV27	medium-sized	TGTGCCAGCAGCCCCTCAAACTTCGGCCTAGGTGGGGGCCCACTAGAAGCTTTCTTT	CASSPSNFGLGGGPLEAFF
TRBD1	TRBJ2-2	TRBV4-1	medium-sized	TGCGCCAGCAGCCAAGGAGGGACAGGGAACACCGGGGAGCTGTTTTTT	CASSQGGTGNTGELFF
.	TRBJ1-5	TRBV6-1	medium-sized	TGTGCCAGCAGTGAATGGGGGGGAAGCGGGCAGCCCCAGCATTTT	CASSEWGGSGQPQHF
.	TRBJ1-2	TRBV5-1	medium-sized	TGCGCCAGCAGCTGGGACAAGAGCTATGGCTACACCTTC	CASSWDKSYGYTF
TRBD2	TRBJ2-7	TRBV20-1	medium-sized	TGCAGTGCCCTTGGGACTAGCTTTCTTTACGAGCAGTACTTC	CSALGTSFLYEQYF
.	TRBJ1-1	TRBV20-1	.	TGCAGTGCTAGAAAGGACAACATGAACACTGAAGCTTTATTT	CSARKDNMNTEALF
.	TRBJ2-3	TRBV6-2/TRBV6-3	medium-sized	TGTGCCAGCAGTTCTGGAGGCCACACAGATACGCAGTATTTT	CASSSGGHTDTQYF
.	TRBJ2-6	TRBV19	medium-sized	TGTGCCACGTCAACAAGGAACTCTGGGGCCAACGTCCTGACTTTC	CATSTRNSGANVLTF
TRBD2	TRBJ2-1	TRBV28	medium-sized	TGTGCCAGCGAAAAGGGACTAGCGGGAGGAGGAGCGCCCAGAAATGAGCAGTTCTTC	CASEKGLAGGGAPRNEQFF
.	TRBJ2-7	TRBV27	large	TGTGCCAGCAGCCAAAACGGGGCATCCTACGAGCAGTACTTC	CASSQNGASYEQYF
.	TRBJ2-5	TRBV4-1	.	TGCGCCAGCAGCCACATGGGGGCGGGGCGAGAGACCCAGTACTTC	CASSHMGAGRETQYF
.	TRBJ2-5	TRBV7-2	medium-sized	TGTGCCAGCAGCTTGATGGCCACCCAAGAGACCCAGTACTTC	CASSLMATQETQYF
.	TRBJ1-3	TRBV27	medium-sized	TGTGCCAGCAAAACAGTTGGGGGAAACACCATATATTTT	CASKTVGGNTIYF
.	TRBJ2-7	TRBV27	large	TGTGCCAGCAGTTCCCTTAGGGCGGGGAACTACGAGCAGTACTTC	CASSSLRAGNYEQYF
.	TRBJ2-5	TRBV7-2	.	TGTGCCAGCAGTTACACGCAAGAGACCAAGTACTTC	CASSYTQETKYF
.	TRBJ2-7	TRBV20-1	.	TGCAGTGCTAGAGACCAGGGCCGGTCCTACGAGCAGTACTTC	CSARDQGRSYEQYF
.	TRBJ2-2	TRBV5-1	few	TGCGCCAGCAGCTTTACGGGGCTCCCCGGGGAGCTGTTTTTT	CASSFTGLPGELFF
.	TRBJ2-1	TRBV24-1	medium-sized	TGTGCCACCGCGGACTCGTACAATGAGCAGTTCTTC	CATADSYNEQFF
TRBD2	TRBJ2-3	TRBV5-5	large	TGTGCCAGCAGCTCACTAGCGGGAGATAGGACAGATACGCAGTATTTT	CASSSLAGDRTDTQYF
.	TRBJ2-3	TRBV24-1	.	TGTGCCACCAGTGAGGGAGATACGCAGTATTTT	CATSEGDTQYF
.	TRBJ1-1	TRBV29-1	large	TGCAGCTTCCAAGATACTGAAGCTTTCTTT	CSFQDTEAFF
.	TRBJ2-1	TRBV7-8	large	TGTGCCAGCAGCTTAGGAGGGGGAGTCGGGCACAATGAGCAGTTCTTC	CASSLGGGVGHNEQFF
TRBD1	TRBJ2-3	TRBV20-1	.	TGCAGTGCTAGAGAGTCCAGGGACAGGGTTGTAACAGATACGCAGTATTTT	CSARESRDRVVTDTQYF
.	TRBJ2-6	TRBV28	few	TGTGCCACCAGTGGATCCCAATCCAGCTCTGGGGCCAACGTCCTGACTTTC	CATSGSQSSSGANVLTF
.	TRBJ2-5	TRBV4-1	medium-sized	TGCGCCAGCAGCCCCCTCTATCAAGAGACCCAGTACTTC	CASSPLYQETQYF
TRBD1	TRBJ1-6	TRBV27	medium-sized	TGTGCCAGCAGTTTCAAGAGGACAGGGGACTCACCCCTCCACTTT	CASSFKRTGDSPLHF
.	TRBJ2-7	TRBV4-1	medium-sized	TGCGCCAGCAGCCAAGAATCAGGGCAAGGCTACGAGCAGTACTTC	CASSQESGQGYEQYF
TRBD2	TRBJ2-5	TRBV28	medium-sized	TGTGCCAGCAGTCTCCGGGGAGCGGGAAGTTCGGAGACCCAGTACTTC	CASSLRGAGSSETQYF
.	TRBJ1-2	TRBV7-2	medium-sized	TGTGCCAGCAGCTTAGATCCGGGGGCCGCATTCGGCTACACCTTC	CASSLDPGAAFGYTF
TRBD1	TRBJ2-1	TRBV27	medium-sized	TGTGCCAGCAGAACCCCCAGGGGGCGCATCCTCAATGAGCAGTTCTTC	CASRTPRGRILNEQFF
.	TRBJ2-1	TRBV24-1	large	TGTGCCACCAGTGATTTGATTAGCCCACTAAAAAATGAGCAGTTCTTC	CATSDLISPLKNEQFF
.	TRBJ2-5	TRBV30	.	TGTGCCTGGAGTTGGGGCCCAACGGCAGAGACCCAGTACTTC	CAWSWGPTAETQYF